Listed here are 13 T cell receptor beta chains from one sample, sequenced in a study of spatial heterogeneity in lung cancer. TCRdb passed the 5' RACE reads through MiXCR, listing each CDR3 protein once. The sample lists over 3,500 distinct CDR3 sequences; roughly 10% were seen once. Findings and limits, study-wide: In tumors, expanded intratumoral alpha and beta TCR counts tracked mutation counts.

For these TCRs, the target antigens are not known. The sample's time point: sample taken at primary tumor resection. The specimen comprised lung tumor tissue, sampled at surgery. These receptors all come from a male donor with early-stage non-small cell lung cancer.

This clonotype was detected only a few times. V usage is TRBV7-3 and J usage is TRBJ2-5, with 8 nucleotides matching TRBD1. V was pared by 3 bases and J by 4 bases, with 1 base of the junction left unmatched. From germline, CDR1 is SGHTA and CDR2 FQGTGA. CDR3 length: 13 residues. Written as DNA, the CDR3 is TGTGCCAGCAGCTTTGGACAGGGAGAGACCCAGTACTTC. This sequence encodes CASSFGQGETQYF.

This CDR3 reads CSARSTSGAIDEQFF. CDR3 DNA sequence: TGCAGTGCTAGATCGACTAGCGGGGCTATCGATGAGCAGTTCTTC. The chain uses TRBV20-1 and TRBJ2-1, with TRBD2 matching over 11 bases. J was trimmed by 8 bases and V by 2 bases; bases with no gene match: 8. The CDR3 runs to 15 residues. Germline CDR1 DFQATT, CDR2 SNEGSKA (reference sequence).

This clonotype is termed medium-sized. V and J are TRBV6-6 and TRBJ1-2; D possibly corresponds to TRBD1 (6 bases). This CDR3 is 15 amino acids long. Germline assignment: CDR1 MNHNY and CDR2 SVGAGI (reference sequence). The V and J ends lost 4 bases and 3 bases respectively, with 15 bases between them. The CDR3 DNA follows: TGTGCCAGCAGTTCAAGGACAGTCACCTACTATGGCTACACCTTC. Translated, it gives CASSSRTVTYYGYTF.

The chain combines TRBV7-7 with TRBJ2-3, with 8 bases identical to TRBD2. The CDR3 spans 15 residues. CDR1 is SSHAT, CDR2 FNYEAQ, per germline (reference sequence). V was pared by 1 base and J by 5 bases, with 5 bases of the junction left unmatched. In DNA form, the CDR3 reads TGTGCCAGCAGCTTAGGGACCGGGAGGGGAGATACGCAGTATTTT. Its protein product is CASSLGTGRGDTQYF.

Only a few counts were recorded for this clonotype. This sequence joins TRBV6-2 or TRBV6-3 and TRBJ1-3; D gene uncertain. V was pared by 0 bases and J by 2 bases, with 8 bases between. The germline V gene has CDR1 MNHEY and CDR2 SVGEGT. This CDR3 region has 15 residues. The CDR3 sequence: CASSYSRQTGNTIYF. CDR3 DNA: TGTGCCAGCAGTTACTCGCGGCAGACTGGAAACACCATATATTTT.

This clonotype was observed a few times. This chain joins TRBV7-2 and TRBJ1-2, with D possibly matching TRBD1 (5 bases). Looked up from germline, CDR1 is SGHTA and CDR2 is FQGNSA. V dropped 6 bases and J dropped 1 base, with 12 bases sitting between them. The CDR3 is 14 amino acids. CDR3 nucleotide sequence: TGTGCCAGCAGTCCGGGGCTCCTTAACTATGGCTACACCTTC. Residues: CASSPGLLNYGYTF.

This clonotype showed up just a few times. J is TRBJ2-7 and V is TRBV6-2 or TRBV6-3; TRBD1 or TRBD2 may be the D gene (5 bases each). Germline V lookup: CDR1 MNHEY, CDR2 SVGEGT. The V end was cut by 7 bases, the J end by 6 bases, with 22 bases between. This CDR3 has 15 residues. In nucleotides, the CDR3 is TGTGCCAGCAAAGTCTTTGGCGGACGGGGCATCGAGCAGTACTTC. As protein: CASKVFGGRGIEQYF.

This clonotype was seen only a few times. This chain uses TRBV7-3 with TRBJ2-3; no clear D. The CDR3 extends over 12 amino acids. Deletions cut 1 base from V and 6 bases from J, with 5 bases between. The V gene's germline CDR1 is SGHTA and CDR2 FQGTGA. CDR3 nucleotide sequence: TGTGCCAGCAGCTTAATTGGGGATACGCAGTATTTT. Residues: CASSLIGDTQYF.

By sample share, this clonotype is medium-sized. The rearrangement links TRBV6-2 or TRBV6-3 to TRBJ1-2; D gene ambiguous. The CDR3 is 14 amino acids. Per the germline V gene, CDR1 is MNHEY and CDR2 is SVGEGT. Trimming took off 6 bases at V and 6 bases at J, with 17 bases between the two ends. In nucleotides, the CDR3 is TGTGCCAGCAGCGACACGATCTTGCCCCATGGCTACACCTTC. Translating gives CASSDTILPHGYTF.

Relative to its sample, this clonotype is medium-sized (0.01 to 0.1%). The V call is TRBV28, the J call TRBJ2-5; perhaps D is TRBD1 or TRBD2 (5 bases each). V lost 6 bases and J lost 4, with 12 bases in between. Germline V gene sequence: CDR1 MDHEN, CDR2 SYDVKM. The CDR3 consists of 13 residues. CDR3 loop: CASRRGMRETQYF. The CDR3 region has the DNA TGTGCCAGCAGGAGGGGTATGAGAGAGACCCAGTACTTC.

This clonotype turned up a few times. The rearrangement links TRBV5-4 to TRBJ2-4, with D perhaps TRBD2 (7 bases). The germline V gene encodes CDR1 SGHNT and CDR2 YYREEE (reference sequence). CDR3 size: 15 residues. V was pared by 4 bases and J by 3 bases, with 14 bases between. CDR3 in amino acids: CASSPWGGGKNIQYF. The CDR3 nucleotides read TGTGCCAGCAGCCCCTGGGGAGGGGGCAAAAACATTCAGTACTTC.

Concerning this clonotype: This could be a read error, since a much larger clone is one nucleotide away. The chain has TRBV12-5 and TRBJ2-3, with no clear D. The CDR3 runs 11 residues. Germline V gene lookup returns CDR1 LGHNT and CDR2 FRNRAP. Trimming cost V 7 bases and J 4 bases, with 6 bases left between them. The CDR3 DNA reads as TGTGCTAGTGTTTCCGCAGATACGCAGTATTTT. Protein product: CASVSADTQYF.

This clonotype occurred a few times. V and J are TRBV9 and TRBJ1-5, with 9 bases identical to TRBD1. The CDR3 is 15 residues long. Per germline, CDR1 SGDLS and CDR2 YYNGEE. The J segment lost 8 bases and the V segment lost 4 bases, leaving 10 bases of the junction unmatched. CDR3 protein: CASSMGQGILEPQHF. The CDR3 DNA sequence: TGTGCCAGCAGCATGGGACAGGGAATATTAGAGCCCCAGCATTTT.